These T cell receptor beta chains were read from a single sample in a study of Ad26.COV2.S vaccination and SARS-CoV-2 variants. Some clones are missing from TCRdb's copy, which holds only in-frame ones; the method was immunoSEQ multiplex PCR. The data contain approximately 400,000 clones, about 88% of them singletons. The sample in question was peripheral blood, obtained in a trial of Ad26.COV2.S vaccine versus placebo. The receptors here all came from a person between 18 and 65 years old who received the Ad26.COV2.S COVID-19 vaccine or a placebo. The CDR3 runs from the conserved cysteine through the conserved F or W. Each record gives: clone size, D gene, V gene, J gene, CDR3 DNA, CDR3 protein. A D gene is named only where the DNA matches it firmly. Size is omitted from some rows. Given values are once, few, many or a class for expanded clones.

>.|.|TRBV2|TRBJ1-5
TGTGCCAGCAGTTTTAGCAATCAGCCCCAGCATTTT
CASSFSNQPQHF
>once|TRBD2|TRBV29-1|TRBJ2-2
TGCAGCGTGAGACTAGCGGGAGCCCCCGGGGAGCTGTTTTTT
CSVRLAGAPGELFF
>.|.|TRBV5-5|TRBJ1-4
TGTGCCAGCAGCCCGAGGGTCCGAGAAAAACTGTTTTTT
CASSPRVREKLFF
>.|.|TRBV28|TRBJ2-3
TGTGCCAGCATTGATACCGGGACGAGGTTGACAGATACGCAGTATTTT
CASIDTGTRLTDTQYF
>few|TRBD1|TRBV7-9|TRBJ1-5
TGTGCCAGCAGCCCCGACAGGGGGAATCAGCCCCAGCATTTT
CASSPDRGNQPQHF
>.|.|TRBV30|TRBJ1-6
TGTGCCTGGAGTGGAGGGGGAGGGCCACGATCACCCCTCCACTTT
CAWSGGGGPRSPLHF
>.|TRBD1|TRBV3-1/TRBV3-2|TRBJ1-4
TGTGCCAGCAGCCAAGTCCCGAGGGACAGGGATTCAACTAATGAAAAACTGTTTTTT
CASSQVPRDRDSTNEKLFF
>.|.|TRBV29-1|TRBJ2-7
TGCAGCGTCAGCCACAGGGTATCCTACGAGCAGTACTTC
CSVSHRVSYEQYF
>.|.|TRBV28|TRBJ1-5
TGTGCCAGCAGTCTTACGACTGTTAATCAGCCCCAGCATTTT
CASSLTTVNQPQHF
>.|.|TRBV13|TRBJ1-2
TGTGCCAGCAGCTTAGGGTATGGCTACACCTTC
CASSLGYGYTF
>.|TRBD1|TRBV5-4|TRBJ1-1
TGTGCCAGCAGCCGGACAGGGGCAAAGACTGAAGCTTTCTTT
CASSRTGAKTEAFF
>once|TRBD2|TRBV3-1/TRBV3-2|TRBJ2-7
TGTGCCAGCAGCCCGACTAGCGGGGGGCAGACCTACGAGCAGTACTTC
CASSPTSGGQTYEQYF
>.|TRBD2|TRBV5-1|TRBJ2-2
TGCGCCAGCAGCTTGGAAGCGGGAGGGCCAAACACCGGGGAGCTGTTTTTT
CASSLEAGGPNTGELFF
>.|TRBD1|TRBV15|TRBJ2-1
TGTGCCACCAGCAGTAGGGGGGACAGGGACTTGAATGAGCAGTTCTTC
CATSSRGDRDLNEQFF
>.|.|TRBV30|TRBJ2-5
TGTGCCTGGAGTTACTTATCACCTCGGCCGGCCCAGTACTTC
CAWSYLSPRPAQYF
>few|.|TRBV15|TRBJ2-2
TGTGCCACCAGCAGAGATTTCCGCGGGGAGCTGTTTTTT
CATSRDFRGELFF
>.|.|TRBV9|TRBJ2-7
TGTGCCAGCAGCGCCCAGGACAGAGACTACGAGCAGTACTTC
CASSAQDRDYEQYF
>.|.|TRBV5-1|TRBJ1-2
TGCGCCAGCAGCTTGGCCTCGGACCCCCTTGGCTATGGCTACACCTTC
CASSLASDPLGYGYTF
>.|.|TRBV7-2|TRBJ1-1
TGTGCCAGCAGAGAAGGGTTTGTACGGAACACTGAAGCTTTCTTT
CASREGFVRNTEAFF
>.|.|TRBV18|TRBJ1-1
TGTGCCAGCTCACCACTACAGGAGAACACTGAAGCTTTCTTT
CASSPLQENTEAFF
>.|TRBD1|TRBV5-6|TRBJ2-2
TGTGCCAGCACCCTAGGGACAGGGAACACCGGGGAGCTGTTTTTT
CASTLGTGNTGELFF
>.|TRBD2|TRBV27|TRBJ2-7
TGTGCCAGCAGCCACGGGGGGAACGAGCAGTACTTC
CASSHGGNEQYF
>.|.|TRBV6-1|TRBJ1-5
TGTGCCAGCAGCCGGACAGAACCTAATCAGCCCCAGCATTTT
CASSRTEPNQPQHF
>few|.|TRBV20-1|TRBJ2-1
TGCAGTGCTAGTCCGGTGAATGAGCAGTTCTTC
CSASPVNEQFF
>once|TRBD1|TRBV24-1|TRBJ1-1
TGTGCCACCAGAGAGACAGGGGCGAACACTGAAGCTTTCTTT
CATRETGANTEAFF
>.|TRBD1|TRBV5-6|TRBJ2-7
TGTGCCAGCAGCTACCGGGACAGGTCTAACCACGAGCAGTACTTC
CASSYRDRSNHEQYF
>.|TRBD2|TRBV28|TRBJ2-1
TGTGCCAGCAGGGGGGGACTAGCGGGTAACATCTCCTACAATGAGCAGTTCTTC
CASRGGLAGNISYNEQFF
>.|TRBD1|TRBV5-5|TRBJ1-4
TGTGCCAGCAGCTTGGTGGGGGCAGGGGGACTGGATGAAAAACTGTTTTTT
CASSLVGAGGLDEKLFF
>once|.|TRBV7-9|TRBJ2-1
TGTGCCAGCAGCACGGACTGGAAGGAATACAATGAGCAGTTCTTC
CASSTDWKEYNEQFF
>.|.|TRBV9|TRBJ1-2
TGTGCCAGCAGCCTGGGATCAGGTGGATCAATAAGCTATGGCTACACCTTC
CASSLGSGGSISYGYTF
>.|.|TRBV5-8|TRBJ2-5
TGTGCCAGCAGCTTTGGCAGGGAATCTCTCCAAGAGACCCAGTACTTC
CASSFGRESLQETQYF
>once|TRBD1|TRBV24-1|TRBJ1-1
TGTGCCACCAGTGATAGCGGGCAACAGGGGTACACTGAAGCTTTCTTT
CATSDSGQQGYTEAFF
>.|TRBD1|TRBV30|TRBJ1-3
TGTGCCTGGAGTGGAGGACAGGTGGGCTCTGGAAACACCATATATTTT
CAWSGGQVGSGNTIYF
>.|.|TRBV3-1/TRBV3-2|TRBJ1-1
TGTGCCAGCAGCACGCGGGTCGCTGAAGCTTTCTTT
CASSTRVAEAFF
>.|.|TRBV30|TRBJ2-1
TGTGCCTGGAGAGGTTCTTCCTACAATGAGCAGTTCTTC
CAWRGSSYNEQFF
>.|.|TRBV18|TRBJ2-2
TGTGCCAGCCGGTCGGAGGTCAGGGATCGGACCGGGGAGCTGTTTTTT
CASRSEVRDRTGELFF
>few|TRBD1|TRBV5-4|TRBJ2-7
TGTGCCAGCAGCCCTACGGGACAGAGGGGAAAGTACGAGCAGTACTTC
CASSPTGQRGKYEQYF
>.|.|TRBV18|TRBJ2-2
TGTGCCAGCTCCCAGGGAGTAGTGGGCACCGGGGAGCTGTTTTTT
CASSQGVVGTGELFF
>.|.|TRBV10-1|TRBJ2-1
TGCGCCAGCAGTGAGTGGCGGGGCTCCTACAATGAGCAGTTCTTC
CASSEWRGSYNEQFF
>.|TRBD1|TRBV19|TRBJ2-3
TGTGCCAGTAGCTTTCCCGGGACAGGCACAGATACGCAGTATTTT
CASSFPGTGTDTQYF
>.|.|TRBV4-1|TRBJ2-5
TGCGCCAGCAGCCAAGATCGTCAGGGCCTGGAGACCCAGTACTTC
CASSQDRQGLETQYF
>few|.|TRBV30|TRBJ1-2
TGTGCCTGGAGTTATTTCCTCAGTAGCTACACCTTC
CAWSYFLSSYTF
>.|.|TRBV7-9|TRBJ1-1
TGTGCCAGCAGCTTAGGAGCAAATGAAGCTTTCTTT
CASSLGANEAFF
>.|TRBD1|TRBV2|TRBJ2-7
TGTGCCAGCAGTGTGGCGAGACAGGGTGGGGACGAGCAGTACTTC
CASSVARQGGDEQYF
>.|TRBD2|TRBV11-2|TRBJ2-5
TGTGCCAGCAGCTTAACATTCCGGGGGGAGGTGACCCAGTACTTC
CASSLTFRGEVTQYF
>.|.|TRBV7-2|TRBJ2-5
TGTGCCAGCAGCGCAGGGAAAGAGACCCAGTACTTC
CASSAGKETQYF
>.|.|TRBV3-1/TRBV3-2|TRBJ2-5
TGTGCCAGCAGCCGTGACACGCTGGGGGAGACCCAGTACTTC
CASSRDTLGETQYF
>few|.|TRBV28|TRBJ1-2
TGTGCCAGCAGTTCGCCCGGGGAAAGGGGAGGCTACTATGGCTACACCTTC
CASSSPGERGGYYGYTF
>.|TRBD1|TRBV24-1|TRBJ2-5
TGTGCCACCACCTCACAGACAGGGGGATCGGAGACCCAGTACTTC
CATTSQTGGSETQYF
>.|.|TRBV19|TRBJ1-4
TGTGCCAGTCATCGACAGATTAATGAAAAACTGTTTTTT
CASHRQINEKLFF
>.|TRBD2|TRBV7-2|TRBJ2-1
TGTGCCAGCAGCTATAATAGCGGGAGTTCGTTGAATGAGCAGTTCTTC
CASSYNSGSSLNEQFF
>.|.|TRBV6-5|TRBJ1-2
TGTGCCAGCAGTTACTCGGGGGTTTATGGCTACACCTTC
CASSYSGVYGYTF
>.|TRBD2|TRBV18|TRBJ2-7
TGTGCCAGCTCACGTACGACTAGCGGGGGGACCTACGAGCAGTACTTC
CASSRTTSGGTYEQYF
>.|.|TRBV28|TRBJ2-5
TGTGCCAGCAGCCAAGACAACGTCCAAGAGACCCAGTACTTC
CASSQDNVQETQYF
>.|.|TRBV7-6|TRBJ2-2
TGTGCCAGCAGCCTAAGGGGGGGGTCCCCGAACACCGGGGAGCTGTTTTTT
CASSLRGGSPNTGELFF
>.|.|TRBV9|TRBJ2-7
TGTGCCAGCAGCGTAGAAGCGGGCGCACCCTACGAGCAGTACTTC
CASSVEAGAPYEQYF
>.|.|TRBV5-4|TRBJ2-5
TGTGCCAGCAGCTTGTTGAGAAGCGTAGGAGAGACCCAGTACTTC
CASSLLRSVGETQYF